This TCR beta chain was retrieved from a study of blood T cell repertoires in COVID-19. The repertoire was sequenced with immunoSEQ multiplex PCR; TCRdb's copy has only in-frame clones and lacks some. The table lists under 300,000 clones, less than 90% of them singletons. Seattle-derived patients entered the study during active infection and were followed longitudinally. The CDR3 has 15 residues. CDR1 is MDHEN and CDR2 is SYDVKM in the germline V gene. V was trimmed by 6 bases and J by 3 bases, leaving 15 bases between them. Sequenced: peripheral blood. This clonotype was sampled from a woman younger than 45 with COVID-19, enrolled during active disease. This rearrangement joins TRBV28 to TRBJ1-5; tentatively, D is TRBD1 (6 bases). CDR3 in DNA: TGTGCCAGCAGCGTATCCGGACAGATCAATCAGCCCCAGCATTTT. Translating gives CASSVSGQINQPQHF.